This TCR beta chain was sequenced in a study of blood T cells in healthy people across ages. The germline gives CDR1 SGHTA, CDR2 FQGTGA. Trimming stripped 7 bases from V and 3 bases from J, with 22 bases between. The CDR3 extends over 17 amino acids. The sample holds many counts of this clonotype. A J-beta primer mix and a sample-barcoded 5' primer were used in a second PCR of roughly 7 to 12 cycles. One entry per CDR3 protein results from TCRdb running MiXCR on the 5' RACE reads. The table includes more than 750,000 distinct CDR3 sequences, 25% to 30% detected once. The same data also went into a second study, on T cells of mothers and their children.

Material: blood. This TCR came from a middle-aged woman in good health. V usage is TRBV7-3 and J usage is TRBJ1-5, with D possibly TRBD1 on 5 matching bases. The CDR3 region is CASNVRGDLLYNQPQHF. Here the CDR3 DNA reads TGTGCCAGCAACGTTCGGGGGGACCTGCTGTACAATCAGCCCCAGCATTTT.